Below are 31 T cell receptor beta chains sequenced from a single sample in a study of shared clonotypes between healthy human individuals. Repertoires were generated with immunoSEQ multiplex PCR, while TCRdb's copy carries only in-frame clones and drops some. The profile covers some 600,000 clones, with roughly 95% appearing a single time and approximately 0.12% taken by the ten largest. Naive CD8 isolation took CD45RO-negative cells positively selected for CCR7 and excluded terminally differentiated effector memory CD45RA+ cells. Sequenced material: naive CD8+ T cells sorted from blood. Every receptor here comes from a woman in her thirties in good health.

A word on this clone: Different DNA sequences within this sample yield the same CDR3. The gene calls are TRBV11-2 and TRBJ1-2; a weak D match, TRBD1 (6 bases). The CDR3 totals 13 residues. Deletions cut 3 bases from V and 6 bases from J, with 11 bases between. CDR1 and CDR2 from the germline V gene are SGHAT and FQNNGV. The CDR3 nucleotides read TGTGCCAGCAGCTTGGGCAGGGGCAATGGCTACACCTTC. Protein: CASSLGRGNGYTF.

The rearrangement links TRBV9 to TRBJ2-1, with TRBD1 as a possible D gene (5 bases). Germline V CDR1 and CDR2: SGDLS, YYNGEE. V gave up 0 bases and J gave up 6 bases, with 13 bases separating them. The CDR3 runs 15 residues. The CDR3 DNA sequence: TGTGCCAGCAGCGTAGAACAGGTAATCTTCAATGAGCAGTTCTTC. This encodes CASSVEQVIFNEQFF.

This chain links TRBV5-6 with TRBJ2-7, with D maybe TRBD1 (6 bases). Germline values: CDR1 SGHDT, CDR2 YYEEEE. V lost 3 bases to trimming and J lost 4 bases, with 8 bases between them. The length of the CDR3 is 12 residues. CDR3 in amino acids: CASSYTGYEQYF. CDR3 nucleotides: TGTGCCAGCAGCTATACAGGGTACGAGCAGTACTTC.

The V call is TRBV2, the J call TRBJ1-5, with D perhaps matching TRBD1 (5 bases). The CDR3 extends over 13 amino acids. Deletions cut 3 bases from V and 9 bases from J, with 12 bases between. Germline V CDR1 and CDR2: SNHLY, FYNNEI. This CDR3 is CASSDGAGGPQHF. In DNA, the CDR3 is TGTGCCAGCAGTGATGGGGCCGGGGGGCCCCAGCATTTT.

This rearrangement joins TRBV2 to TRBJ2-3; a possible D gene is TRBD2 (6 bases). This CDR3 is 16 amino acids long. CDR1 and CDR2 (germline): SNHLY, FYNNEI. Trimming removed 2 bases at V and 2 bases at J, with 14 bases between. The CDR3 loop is CASSEWASAITDTQYF. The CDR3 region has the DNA TGTGCCAGCAGTGAATGGGCTAGCGCTATCACAGATACGCAGTATTTT.

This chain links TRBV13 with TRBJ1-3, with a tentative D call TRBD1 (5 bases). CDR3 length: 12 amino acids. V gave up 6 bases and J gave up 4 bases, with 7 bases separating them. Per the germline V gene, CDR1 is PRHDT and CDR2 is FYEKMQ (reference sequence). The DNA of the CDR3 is TGTGCCAGCAGGGGGCGCGGAAACACCATATATTTT. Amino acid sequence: CASRGRGNTIYF.

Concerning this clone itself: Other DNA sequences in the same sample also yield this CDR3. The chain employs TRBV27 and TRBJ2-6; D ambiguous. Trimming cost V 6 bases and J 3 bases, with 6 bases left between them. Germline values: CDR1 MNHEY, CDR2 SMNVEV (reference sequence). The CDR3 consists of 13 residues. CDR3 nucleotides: TGTGCCAGCAGCTTGGGTGGGGCCAACGTCCTGACTTTC. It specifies CASSLGGANVLTF.

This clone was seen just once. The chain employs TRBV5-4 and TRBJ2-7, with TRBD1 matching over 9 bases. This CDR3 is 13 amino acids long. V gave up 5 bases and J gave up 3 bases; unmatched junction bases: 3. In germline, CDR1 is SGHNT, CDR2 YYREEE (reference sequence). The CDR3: CASREGQGYEQYF. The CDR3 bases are TGTGCCAGCAGGGAGGGACAGGGCTACGAGCAGTACTTC.

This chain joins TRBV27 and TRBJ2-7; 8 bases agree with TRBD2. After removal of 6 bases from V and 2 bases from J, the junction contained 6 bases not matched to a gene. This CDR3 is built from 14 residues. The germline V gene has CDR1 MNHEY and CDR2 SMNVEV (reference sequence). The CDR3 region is CASRGTSFAYEQYF. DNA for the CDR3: TGTGCCAGCAGGGGGACTAGTTTTGCCTACGAGCAGTACTTC.

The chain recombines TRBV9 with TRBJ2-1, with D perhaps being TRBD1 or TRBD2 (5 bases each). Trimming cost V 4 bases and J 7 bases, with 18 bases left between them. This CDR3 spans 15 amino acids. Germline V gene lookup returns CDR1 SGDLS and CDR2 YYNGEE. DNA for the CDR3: TGTGCCAGCAGCCCTCGTAGGGGAGAGGCTAATGAGCAGTTCTTC. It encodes CASSPRRGEANEQFF.

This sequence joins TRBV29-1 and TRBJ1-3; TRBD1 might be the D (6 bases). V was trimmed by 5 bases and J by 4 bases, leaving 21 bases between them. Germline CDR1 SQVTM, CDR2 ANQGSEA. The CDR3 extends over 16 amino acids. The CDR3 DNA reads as TGCAGCGTTAAGGCCCCCTCTGACAGGTTGGGAAACACCATATATTTT. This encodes CSVKAPSDRLGNTIYF. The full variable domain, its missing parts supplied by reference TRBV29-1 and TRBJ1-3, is SAVISQKPSRDICQRGTSLTIQCQVDSQVTMMFWYRQQPGQSLTLIATANQGSEATYESGFVIDKFPISRPNLTFSTLTVSNMSPEDSSIYLCSVKAPSDRLGNTIYFGEGSWLTVV.

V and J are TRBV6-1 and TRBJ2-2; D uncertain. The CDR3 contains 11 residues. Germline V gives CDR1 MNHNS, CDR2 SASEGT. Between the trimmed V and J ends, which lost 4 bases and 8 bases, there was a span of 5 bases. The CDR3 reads CASSGWGELFF. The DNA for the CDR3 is TGTGCCAGCAGTGGTTGGGGGGAGCTGTTTTTT.

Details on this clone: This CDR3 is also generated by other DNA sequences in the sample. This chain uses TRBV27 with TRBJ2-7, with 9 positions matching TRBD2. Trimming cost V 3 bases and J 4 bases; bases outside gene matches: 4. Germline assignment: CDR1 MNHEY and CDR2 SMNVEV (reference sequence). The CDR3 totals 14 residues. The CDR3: CASSLTSGAYEQYF. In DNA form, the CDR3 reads TGTGCCAGCAGTTTGACTAGCGGAGCGTACGAGCAGTACTTC.

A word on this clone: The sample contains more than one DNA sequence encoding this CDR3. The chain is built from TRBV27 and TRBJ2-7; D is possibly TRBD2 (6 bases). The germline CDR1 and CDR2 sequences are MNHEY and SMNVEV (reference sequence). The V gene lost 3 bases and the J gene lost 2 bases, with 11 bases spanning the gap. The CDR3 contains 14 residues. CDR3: CASSLGGLPYEQYF. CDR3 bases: TGTGCCAGCAGTTTGGGAGGACTACCCTACGAGCAGTACTTC.

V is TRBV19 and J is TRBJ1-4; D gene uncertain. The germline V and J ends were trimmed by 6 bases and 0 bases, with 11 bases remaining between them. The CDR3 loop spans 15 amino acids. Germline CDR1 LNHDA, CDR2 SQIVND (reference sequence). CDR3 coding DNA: TGTGCCAGTAGACCTGAAAGCGCAACTAATGAAAAACTGTTTTTT. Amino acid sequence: CASRPESATNEKLFF.

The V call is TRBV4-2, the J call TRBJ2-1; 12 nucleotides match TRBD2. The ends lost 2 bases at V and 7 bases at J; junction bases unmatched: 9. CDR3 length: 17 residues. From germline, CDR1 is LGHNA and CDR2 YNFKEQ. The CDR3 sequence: CASSQPSGRALGNEQFF. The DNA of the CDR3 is TGTGCCAGCAGCCAACCTAGCGGGAGGGCCCTCGGGAATGAGCAGTTCTTC.

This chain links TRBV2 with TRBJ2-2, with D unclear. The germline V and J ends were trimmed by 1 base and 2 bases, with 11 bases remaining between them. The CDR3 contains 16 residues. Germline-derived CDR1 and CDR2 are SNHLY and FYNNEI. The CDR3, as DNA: TGTGCCAGCAGTGAAGGAACTGGGCTTAACACCGGGGAGCTGTTTTTT. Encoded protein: CASSEGTGLNTGELFF.

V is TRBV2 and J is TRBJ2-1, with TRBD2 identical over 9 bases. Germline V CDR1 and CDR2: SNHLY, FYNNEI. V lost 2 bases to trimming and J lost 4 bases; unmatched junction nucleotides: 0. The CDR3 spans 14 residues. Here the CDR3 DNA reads TGTGCCAGCAGTGAACTAGCGGGATACAATGAGCAGTTCTTC. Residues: CASSELAGYNEQFF.

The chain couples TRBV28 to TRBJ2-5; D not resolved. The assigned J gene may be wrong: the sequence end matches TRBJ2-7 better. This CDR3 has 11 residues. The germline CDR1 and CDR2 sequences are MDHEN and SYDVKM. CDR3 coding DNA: TGTGCCAGCAAATCTGGTTCCGAGCAGTACTTC. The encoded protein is CASKSGSEQYF.

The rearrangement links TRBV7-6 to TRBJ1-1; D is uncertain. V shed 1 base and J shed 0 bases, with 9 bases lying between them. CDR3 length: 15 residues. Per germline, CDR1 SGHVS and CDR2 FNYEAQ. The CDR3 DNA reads TGTGCCAGCAGCTTAGAACAGCGAATGAACACTGAAGCTTTCTTT. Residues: CASSLEQRMNTEAFF.

DNA for the CDR3: TGTGCCAGCAGCCCCTGGAGCGGCGAGCAGTACTTC. Its protein is CASSPWSGEQYF. The rearrangement links TRBV28 to TRBJ2-7; D perhaps matches TRBD2 (5 bases). This CDR3 is built from 12 residues. Per the germline V gene, CDR1 is MDHEN and CDR2 is SYDVKM. With 6 bases removed from V and 6 bases from J, the gap between germline ends came to 12 bases. The full variable domain, rest sourced from reference TRBV28 and TRBJ2-7, is DVKVTQSSRYLVKRTGEKVFLECVQDMDHENMFWYRQDPGLGLRLIYFSYDVKMKEKGDIPEGYSVSREKKERFSLILESASTNQTSMYLCASSPWSGEQYFGPGTRLTVT.

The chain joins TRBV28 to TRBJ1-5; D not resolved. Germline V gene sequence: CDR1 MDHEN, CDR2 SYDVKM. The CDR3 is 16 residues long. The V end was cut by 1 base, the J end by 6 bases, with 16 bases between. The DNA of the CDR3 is TGTGCCAGCAGTTTATTGATTTCAGGTGGTAGTCAGCCCCAGCATTTT. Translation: CASSLLISGGSQPQHF.

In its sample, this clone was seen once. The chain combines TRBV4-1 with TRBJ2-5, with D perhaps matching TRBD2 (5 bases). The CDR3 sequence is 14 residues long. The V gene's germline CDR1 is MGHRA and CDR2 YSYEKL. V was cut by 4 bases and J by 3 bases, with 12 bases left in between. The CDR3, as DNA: TGCGCCAGCAGCCCTCATTCCGGGGAAGAGACCCAGTACTTC. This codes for CASSPHSGEETQYF.

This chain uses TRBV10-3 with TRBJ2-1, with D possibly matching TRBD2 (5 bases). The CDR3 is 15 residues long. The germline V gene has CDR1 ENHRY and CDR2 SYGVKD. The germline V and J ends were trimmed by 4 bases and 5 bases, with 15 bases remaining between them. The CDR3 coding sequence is TGTGCCATCAGTGGGAGTACGGGGATGAACAATGAGCAGTTCTTC. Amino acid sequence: CAISGSTGMNNEQFF.

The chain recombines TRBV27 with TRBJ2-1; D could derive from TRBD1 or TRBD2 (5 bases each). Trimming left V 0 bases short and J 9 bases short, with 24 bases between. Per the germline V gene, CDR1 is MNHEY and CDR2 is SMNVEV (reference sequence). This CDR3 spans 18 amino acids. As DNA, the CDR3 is TGTGCCAGCAGTTTATCAGGTTTCAGGGACGGGTCCTCCGGTGAGCAGTTCTTC. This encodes CASSLSGFRDGSSGEQFF.

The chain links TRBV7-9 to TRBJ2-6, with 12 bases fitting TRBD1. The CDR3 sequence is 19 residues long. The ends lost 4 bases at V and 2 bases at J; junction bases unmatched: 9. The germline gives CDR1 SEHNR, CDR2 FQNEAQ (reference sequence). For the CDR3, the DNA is TGTGCCAGCAGCTCAACGCGGGGGACAGGGGGCGCTGGGGCCAACGTCCTGACTTTC. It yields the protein CASSSTRGTGGAGANVLTF. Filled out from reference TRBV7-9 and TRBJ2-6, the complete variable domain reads DTGVSQNPRHKITKRGQNVTFRCDPISEHNRLYWYRQTLGQGPEFLTYFQNEAQLEKSRLLSDRFSAERPKGSFSTLEIQRTEQGDSAMYLCASSSTRGTGGAGANVLTFGAGSRLTVL.

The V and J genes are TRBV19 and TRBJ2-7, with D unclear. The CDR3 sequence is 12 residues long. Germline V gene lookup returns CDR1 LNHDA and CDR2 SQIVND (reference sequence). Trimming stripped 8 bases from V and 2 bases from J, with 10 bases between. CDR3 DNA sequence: TGTGCCAGTTCGGACGCCGCCTACGAGCAGTACTTC. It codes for CASSDAAYEQYF.

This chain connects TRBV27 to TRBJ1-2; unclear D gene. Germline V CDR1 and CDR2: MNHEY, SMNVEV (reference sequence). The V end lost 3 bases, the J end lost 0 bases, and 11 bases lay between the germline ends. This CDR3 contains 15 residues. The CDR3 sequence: CASSFRGPANYGYTF. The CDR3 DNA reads TGTGCCAGCAGTTTCCGAGGGCCAGCTAACTATGGCTACACCTTC.

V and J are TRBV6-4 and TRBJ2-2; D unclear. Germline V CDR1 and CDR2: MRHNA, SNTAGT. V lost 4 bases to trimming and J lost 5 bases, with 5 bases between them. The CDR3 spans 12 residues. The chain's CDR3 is CASSGKTGELFF. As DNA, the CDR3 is TGTGCCAGCAGTGGGAAGACCGGGGAGCTGTTTTTT.

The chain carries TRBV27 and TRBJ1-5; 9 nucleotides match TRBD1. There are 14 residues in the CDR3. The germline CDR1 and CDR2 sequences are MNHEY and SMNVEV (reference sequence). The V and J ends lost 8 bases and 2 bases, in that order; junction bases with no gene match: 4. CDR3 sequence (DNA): TGTGCCAGCGGACAGGGGTTGGGCAATCAGCCCCAGCATTTT. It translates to CASGQGLGNQPQHF.

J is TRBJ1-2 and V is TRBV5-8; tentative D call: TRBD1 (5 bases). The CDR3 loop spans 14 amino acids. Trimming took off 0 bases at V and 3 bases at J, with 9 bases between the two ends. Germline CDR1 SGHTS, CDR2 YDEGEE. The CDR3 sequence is CASSLAGPDYGYTF. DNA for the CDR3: TGTGCCAGCAGCTTGGCGGGACCCGACTATGGCTACACCTTC.